Here is one T cell receptor beta chain with its context. Its specificity is unknown. Assay: immunoSEQ multiplex PCR; the TCRdb copy retains only in-frame clones and omits some. The table has about 70,000 clones, about 80% seen once. This specimen belongs to a study of vaccination effects on CD4 cells after COVID-19. V lost 6 bases and J 4 bases, leaving 22 bases between the germline ends. The germline V gene has CDR1 KGHSH and CDR2 LQKENI. The CDR3 is 17 residues long. Sequencing in the ViraFEST assay came after antigen-specific CD4+ T cells had been expanded with viral peptide pools, which were used to stimulate PBMC. Culture proceeded for nine to ten days, and CD4+ T cells were then isolated. Neither prior SARS-CoV-2 infection nor positive nucleocapsid antibodies were present in the vaccine recipients. Cultures used 2.1 million or so PBMC per well, around 9 IU/ml IL-2 and about 10 ug/ml peptides. The authors replaced half the medium with IL-2 medium on days 3 and 7.

General study findings and limits: Nearly all vaccine-induced clones in healthy recipients recognized only SARS-CoV-2. Marked clonal contraction of both clone types appeared late after vaccination.

The V and J genes are TRBV18 and TRBJ1-3, with a possible D match to TRBD1 (6 bases). This sequence originates from a human donor who received a COVID-19 vaccine. The starting material was CD4+ T cells from PBMCs cultured with SARS-CoV-2 spike peptides, obtained before COVID-19 vaccination. The CDR3 spells CASSDTRQVSSGNTIYF. DNA for the CDR3: TGTGCCAGCTCGGATACCCGACAGGTATCTTCCGGAAACACCATATATTTT.